A single sample gave rise to the 9 T cell receptor beta chains below, sequenced in a study of CD8 T cells in Susac syndrome. The RNA input was about 0.5 to 1 ug, and it was reverse transcribed with random hexamers. TCRdb re-derived calls from the immunoSEQ multiplex PCR reads in MiXCR, one entry per CDR3 protein. Among over 140,000 distinct CDR3 sequences, 95% were seen once, and the ten largest hold 0.13% to 0.15%. Input material: CD4+ T cells from PBMCs. These receptors all come from a human donor with Susac syndrome.

V and J are TRBV28 and TRBJ2-3; D might be TRBD2 (6 bases). There are 15 residues in the CDR3. Germline CDR1 is MDHEN and CDR2 is SYDVKM. With 3 bases removed from V and 1 base from J, the gap between germline ends came to 11 bases. The chain's CDR3 is CASSLGLRGTDTQYF. The CDR3 DNA reads as TGTGCCAGCAGTTTGGGACTCAGGGGCACAGATACGCAGTATTTT.

The chain combines TRBV11-2 with TRBJ1-1; D is undetermined. V lost 6 bases to trimming and J lost 3 bases, with 14 bases between them. CDR3 length: 14 residues. From germline, CDR1 is SGHAT and CDR2 FQNNGV. CDR3 bases: TGTGCCAGCAGTTTCTCCCAGGCGGACACTGAAGCTTTCTTT. Its protein is CASSFSQADTEAFF.

This clonotype showed up just once. The V and J genes are TRBV30 and TRBJ1-6; 9 positions match TRBD1. With V trimmed by 0 bases and J by 5 bases, 11 bases remained unmatched. The germline V gene has CDR1 GTSNPN and CDR2 SVGIG (reference sequence). This CDR3 is 18 amino acids long. This CDR3 reads CAWSVRGQGMTDNSPLHF. CDR3 DNA: TGTGCCTGGAGTGTAAGGGGACAGGGCATGACAGATAATTCACCCCTCCACTTT.

The chain is built from TRBV5-1 and TRBJ2-1; D gene unclear. V lost 0 bases and J lost 0, with 7 bases in between. Germline V lookup: CDR1 SGHRS, CDR2 YFSETQ. This CDR3 contains 15 residues. The CDR3 sequence: CASSLDRSSYNEQFF. Written as DNA, the CDR3 is TGCGCCAGCAGCTTGGATAGGAGCTCCTACAATGAGCAGTTCTTC. The full variable domain, its missing parts supplied by reference TRBV5-1 and TRBJ2-1, is KAGVTQTPRYLIKTRGQQVTLSCSPISGHRSVSWYQQTPGQGLQFLFEYFSETQRNKGNFPGRFSGRQFSNSRSEMNVSTLELGDSALYLCASSLDRSSYNEQFFGPGTRLTVL.

The J gene is TRBJ2-3, the V gene TRBV7-9; 15 nucleotides agree with TRBD2. V was clipped by 7 bases and J by 6 bases; unmatched bases: 17. CDR3 length: 19 amino acids. Germline assignment: CDR1 SEHNR and CDR2 FQNEAQ (reference sequence). The DNA for the CDR3 is TGTGCCAGCAACCCAACTGGACTAGCGGGAGGGCCGGTTGGGGATACGCAGTATTTT. Translated: CASNPTGLAGGPVGDTQYF.

This chain uses TRBV3-1 with TRBJ2-7, with D maybe TRBD1 (6 bases). Trimming left V 6 bases short and J 1 base short, with 13 bases between. The CDR3 extends over 14 amino acids. Germline V lookup: CDR1 LGHDT, CDR2 YNNKEL (reference sequence). The chain's CDR3 is CASRDRDKSYEQYF. CDR3 sequence (DNA): TGTGCCAGCAGAGACCGGGACAAATCCTACGAGCAGTACTTC.

The chain has TRBV2 and TRBJ1-5; D unclear. There are 14 residues in the CDR3. Trimming removed 2 bases at V and 5 bases at J, with 10 bases between. The germline gives CDR1 SNHLY, CDR2 FYNNEI. CDR3 bases: TGTGCCAGCAGTGAAAGCCAATCTTATCAGCCCCAGCATTTT. Its translation is CASSESQSYQPQHF. The full variable domain, in which reference TRBV2 and TRBJ1-5 provide the parts outside the CDR3, is EPEVTQTPSHQVTQMGQEVILRCVPISNHLYFYWYRQILGQKVEFLVSFYNNEISEKSEIFDDQFSVERPDGSNFTLKIRSTKLEDSAMYFCASSESQSYQPQHFGDGTRLSIL.

The chain joins TRBV6-5 to TRBJ1-1; 7 nucleotides agree with TRBD1. From germline, CDR1 is MNHEY and CDR2 SVGAGI. V shed 7 bases and J 1 base; nucleotides not matched to a gene: 6. This CDR3 region has 14 residues. CDR3 amino acids: CASNQDRKNTEAFF. The CDR3 DNA is TGTGCCAGCAATCAGGACAGGAAGAACACTGAAGCTTTCTTT.

The chain is built from TRBV20-1 and TRBJ2-3; 7 bases align to TRBD1. Germline CDR1 reads DFQATT; CDR2 reads SNEGSKA (reference sequence). The CDR3 totals 12 residues. V lost 3 bases, J lost 4 bases, and 1 base stayed unmatched. CDR3 bases: TGCAGTGCTAGTCAGGGGGCAGATACGCAGTATTTT. It is translated as CSASQGADTQYF.